This T cell receptor (beta chain) was captured by sequencing in a study of blood T cell repertoires in COVID-19. About the study: Sites in the United States, Italy and Spain provided acute and convalescent COVID-19 samples. The analysed material was cDNA or gDNA that came from T cells, B-cell-depleted T cells, or PBMCs.

The CDR3 has 16 residues. Between the trimmed V and J ends, which lost 0 bases and 0 bases, there was a span of 9 bases. The germline gives CDR1 MNHEY, CDR2 SMNVEV (reference sequence). Original processing methods: Amplified reference gene primers provided the basis for estimating nucleated cell counts. Here immunoSEQ multiplex PCR was the method, and the copy in TCRdb shows in-frame clones only, minus some. The D gene and trimming were derived from the DNA, and the V and J assignments and clone size from that table. The sample includes about 120,000 clones, more than 70% of them seen just once. Sequences were obtained from peripheral blood. This rearrangement joins TRBV27 to TRBJ2-1, with unresolved D. This clonotype was obtained from a woman between 70 and 85 years old who had recovered from COVID-19. The CDR3 protein is CASSLSWAVSYNEQFF. CDR3 DNA sequence: TGTGCCAGCAGTTTATCGTGGGCAGTCTCCTACAATGAGCAGTTCTTC.